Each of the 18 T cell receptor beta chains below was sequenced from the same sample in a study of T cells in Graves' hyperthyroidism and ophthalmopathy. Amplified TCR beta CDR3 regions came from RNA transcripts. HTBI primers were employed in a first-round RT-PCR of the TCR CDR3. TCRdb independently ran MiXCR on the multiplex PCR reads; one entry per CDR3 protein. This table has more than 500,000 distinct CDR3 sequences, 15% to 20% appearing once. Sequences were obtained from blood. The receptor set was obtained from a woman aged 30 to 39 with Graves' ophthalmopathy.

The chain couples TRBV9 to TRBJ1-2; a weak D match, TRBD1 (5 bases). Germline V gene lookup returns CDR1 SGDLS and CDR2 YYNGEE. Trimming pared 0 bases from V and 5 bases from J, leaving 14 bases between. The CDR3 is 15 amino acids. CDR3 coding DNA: TGTGCCAGCAGCGTAGGATCCTCCGGGGGATATGGCTACACCTTC. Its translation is CASSVGSSGGYGYTF.

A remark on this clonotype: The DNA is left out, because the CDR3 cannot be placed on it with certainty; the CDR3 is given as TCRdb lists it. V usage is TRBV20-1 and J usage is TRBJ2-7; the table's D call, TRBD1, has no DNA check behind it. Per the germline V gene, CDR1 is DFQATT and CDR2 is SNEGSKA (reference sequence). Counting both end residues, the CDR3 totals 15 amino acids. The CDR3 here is CSARDFGTGSPTRFF.

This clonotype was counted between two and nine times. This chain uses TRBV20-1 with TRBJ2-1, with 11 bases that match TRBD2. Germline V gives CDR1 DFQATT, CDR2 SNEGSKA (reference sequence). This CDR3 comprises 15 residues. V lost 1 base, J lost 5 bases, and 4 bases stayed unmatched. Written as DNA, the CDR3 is TGCAGTGCTAGAGTGACTAGCGGGATTAACAATGAGCAGTTCTTC. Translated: CSARVTSGINNEQFF.

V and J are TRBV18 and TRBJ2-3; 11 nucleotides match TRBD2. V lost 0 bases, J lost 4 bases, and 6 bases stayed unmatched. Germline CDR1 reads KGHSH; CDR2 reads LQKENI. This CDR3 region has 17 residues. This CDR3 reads CASSPPGLAVLADTQYF. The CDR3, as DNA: TGTGCCAGCTCACCACCGGGACTAGCGGTGTTGGCAGATACGCAGTATTTT.

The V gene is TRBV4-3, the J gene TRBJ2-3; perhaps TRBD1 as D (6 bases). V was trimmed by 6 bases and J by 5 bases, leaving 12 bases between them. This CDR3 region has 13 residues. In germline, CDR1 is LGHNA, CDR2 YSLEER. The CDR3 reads CASSTGLEDTQYF. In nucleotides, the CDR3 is TGCGCCAGCAGTACAGGGTTGGAAGATACGCAGTATTTT.

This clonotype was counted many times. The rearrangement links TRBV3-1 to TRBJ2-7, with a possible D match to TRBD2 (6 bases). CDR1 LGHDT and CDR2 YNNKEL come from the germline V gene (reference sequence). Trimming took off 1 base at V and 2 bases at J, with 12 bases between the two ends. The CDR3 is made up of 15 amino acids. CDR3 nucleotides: TGTGCCAGCAGCCAAGGGCGGGATTCTCCCTACGAGCAGTACTTC. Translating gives CASSQGRDSPYEQYF.

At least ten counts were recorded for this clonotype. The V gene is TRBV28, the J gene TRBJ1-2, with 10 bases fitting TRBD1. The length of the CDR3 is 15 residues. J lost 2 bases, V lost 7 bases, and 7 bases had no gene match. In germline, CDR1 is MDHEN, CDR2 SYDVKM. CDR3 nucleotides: TGTGCCAGCACCAAGGGACAGGGGTTCAACTATGGCTACACCTTC. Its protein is CASTKGQGFNYGYTF.

Here the CDR3 reads CASRGKSTDTQYF. The CDR3 region has the DNA TGTGCCAGTAGAGGGAAGAGCACAGATACGCAGTATTTT. The gene calls are TRBV19 and TRBJ2-3; no clear D gene. V was trimmed by 6 bases and J by 0 bases, leaving 7 bases between them. Germline V gene sequence: CDR1 LNHDA, CDR2 SQIVND (reference sequence). This CDR3 has 13 residues.

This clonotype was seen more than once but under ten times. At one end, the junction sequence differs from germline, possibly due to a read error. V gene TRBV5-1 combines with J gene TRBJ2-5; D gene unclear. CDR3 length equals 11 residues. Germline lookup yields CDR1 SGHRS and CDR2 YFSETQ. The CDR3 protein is CASSLDLHKHF. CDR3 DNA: TGCGCCAGCAGCTTGGATCTCCATAAGCACTTC.

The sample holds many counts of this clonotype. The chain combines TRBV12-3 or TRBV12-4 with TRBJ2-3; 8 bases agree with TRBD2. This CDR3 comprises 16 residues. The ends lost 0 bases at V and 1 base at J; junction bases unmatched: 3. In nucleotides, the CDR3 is TGTGCCAGCAGTTTAGCAGAAGCGGGGGGCACAGATACGCAGTATTTT. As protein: CASSLAEAGGTDTQYF.

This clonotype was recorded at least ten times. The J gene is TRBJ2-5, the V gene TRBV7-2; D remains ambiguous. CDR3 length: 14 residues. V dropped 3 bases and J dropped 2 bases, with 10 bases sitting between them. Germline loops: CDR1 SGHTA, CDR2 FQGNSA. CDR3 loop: CASSFRRLQETQYF. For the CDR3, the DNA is TGTGCCAGCAGCTTTCGCCGCTTACAAGAGACCCAGTACTTC. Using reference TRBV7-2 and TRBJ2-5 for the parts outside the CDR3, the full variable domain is GAGVSQSPSNKVTEKGKDVELRCDPISGHTALYWYRQSLGQGLEFLIYFQGNSAPDKSGLPSDRFSAERTGGSVSTLTIQRTQQEDSAVYLCASSFRRLQETQYFGPGTRLLVL.

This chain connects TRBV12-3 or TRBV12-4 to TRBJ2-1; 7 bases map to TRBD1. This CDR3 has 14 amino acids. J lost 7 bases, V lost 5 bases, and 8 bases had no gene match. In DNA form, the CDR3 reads TGTGCCAGCAGTCCCGAACAGGGGATGAATGAGCAGTTCTTC. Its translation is CASSPEQGMNEQFF.

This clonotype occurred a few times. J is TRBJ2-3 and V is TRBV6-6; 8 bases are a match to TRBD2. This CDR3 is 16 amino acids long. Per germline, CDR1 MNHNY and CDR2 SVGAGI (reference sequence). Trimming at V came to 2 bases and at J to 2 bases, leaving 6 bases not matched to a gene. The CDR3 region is CASSYLKRGYTDTQYF. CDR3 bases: TGTGCCAGCAGTTACCTTAAGCGGGGGTACACAGATACGCAGTATTTT.

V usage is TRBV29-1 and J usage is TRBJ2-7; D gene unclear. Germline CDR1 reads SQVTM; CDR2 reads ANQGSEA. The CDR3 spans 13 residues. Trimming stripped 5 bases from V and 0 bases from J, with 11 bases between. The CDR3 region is CSVRTSLSYEQYF. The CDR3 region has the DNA TGCAGCGTTCGCACAAGCCTCTCCTACGAGCAGTACTTC.

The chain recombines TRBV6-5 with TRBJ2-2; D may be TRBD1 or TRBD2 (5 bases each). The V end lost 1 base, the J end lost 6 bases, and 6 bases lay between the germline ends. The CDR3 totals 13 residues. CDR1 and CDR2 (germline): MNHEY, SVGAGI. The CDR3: CASSYLGAGELFF. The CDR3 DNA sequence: TGTGCCAGCAGTTACTTGGGGGCCGGGGAGCTGTTTTTT.

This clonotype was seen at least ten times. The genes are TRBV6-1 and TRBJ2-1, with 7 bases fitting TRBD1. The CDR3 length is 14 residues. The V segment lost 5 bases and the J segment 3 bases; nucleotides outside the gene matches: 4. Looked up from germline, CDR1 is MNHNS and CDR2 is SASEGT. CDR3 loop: CASSPRGNYNEQFF. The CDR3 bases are TGTGCCAGCAGTCCCAGGGGGAACTACAATGAGCAGTTCTTC.

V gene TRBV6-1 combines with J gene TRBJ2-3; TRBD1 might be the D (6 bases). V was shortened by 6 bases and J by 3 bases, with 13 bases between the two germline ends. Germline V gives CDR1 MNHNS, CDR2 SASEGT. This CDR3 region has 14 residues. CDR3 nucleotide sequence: TGTGCCAGCAGACCCCTTCAGGGGACAGATACGCAGTATTTT. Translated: CASRPLQGTDTQYF.

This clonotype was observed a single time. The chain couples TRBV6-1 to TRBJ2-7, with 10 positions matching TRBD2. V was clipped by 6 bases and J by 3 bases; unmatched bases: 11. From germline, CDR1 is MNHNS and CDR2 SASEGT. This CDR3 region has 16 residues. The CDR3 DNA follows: TGTGCCAGCAGCGCTAGTACTAGCGGGAAAATCTACGAGCAGTACTTC. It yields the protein CASSASTSGKIYEQYF.